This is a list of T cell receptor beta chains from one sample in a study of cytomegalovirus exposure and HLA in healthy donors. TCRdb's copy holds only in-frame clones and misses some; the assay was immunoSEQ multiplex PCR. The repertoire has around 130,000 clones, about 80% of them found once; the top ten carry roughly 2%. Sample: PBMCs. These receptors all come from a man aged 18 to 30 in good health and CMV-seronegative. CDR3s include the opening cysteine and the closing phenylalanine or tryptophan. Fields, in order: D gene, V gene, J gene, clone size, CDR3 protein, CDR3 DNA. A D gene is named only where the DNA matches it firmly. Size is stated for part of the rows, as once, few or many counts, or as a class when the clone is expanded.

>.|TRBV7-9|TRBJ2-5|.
CASSFYPQETQYF
TGTGCCAGCAGCTTCTACCCCCAAGAGACCCAGTACTTC
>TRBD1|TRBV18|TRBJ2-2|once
CASSPAGTGTGELFF
TGTGCCAGCTCACCCGCCGGGACAGGGACCGGGGAGCTGTTTTTT
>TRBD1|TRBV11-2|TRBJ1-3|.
CASSLLTGGRSGNTIYF
TGTGCCAGCAGCTTACTTACAGGGGGACGGTCTGGAAACACCATATATTTT
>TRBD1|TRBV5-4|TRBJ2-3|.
CASSRGPTDTQYF
TGTGCCAGCAGCAGGGGGCCCACAGATACGCAGTATTTT
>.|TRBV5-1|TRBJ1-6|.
CASRGETGFDSPLHF
TGCGCCAGCAGGGGCGAGACAGGATTCGATTCACCCCTCCACTTT
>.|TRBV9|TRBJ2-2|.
CASSPWTSNTGELFF
TGTGCCAGCAGCCCCTGGACATCGAACACCGGGGAGCTGTTTTTT
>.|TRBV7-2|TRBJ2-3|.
CASSLFYQITDTQYF
TGTGCCAGCAGCTTATTCTACCAAATCACAGATACGCAGTATTTT
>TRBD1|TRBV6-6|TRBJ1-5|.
CASSYGEGQGWQPQHF
TGTGCCAGCAGTTACGGGGAAGGACAGGGATGGCAGCCCCAGCATTTT
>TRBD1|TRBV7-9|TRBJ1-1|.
CASSLDGTGWGAFF
TGTGCCAGCAGCTTAGATGGGACAGGTTGGGGAGCTTTCTTT
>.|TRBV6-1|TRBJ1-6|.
CASSVSGTLYNSPLHF
TGTGCCAGCAGTGTGTCCGGGACATTATATAATTCACCCCTCCACTTT
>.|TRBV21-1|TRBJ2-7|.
CASNTGTQYF
TGTGCCAGCAATACAGGGACGCAGTACTTC
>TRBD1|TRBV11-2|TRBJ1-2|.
CASSSARQGGDYGYTF
TGTGCCAGCAGCTCTGCCCGACAGGGGGGAGACTATGGCTACACCTTC
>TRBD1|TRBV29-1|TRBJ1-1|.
CSLSEDRGYTEAFF
TGCAGCCTTAGCGAGGACAGGGGGTACACTGAAGCTTTCTTT
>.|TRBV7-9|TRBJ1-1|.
CAAAGPNTEAFF
TGTGCCGCGGCGGGGCCAAACACTGAAGCTTTCTTT
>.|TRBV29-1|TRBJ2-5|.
CSVGETVRETQYF
TGCAGCGTTGGCGAGACAGTCCGGGAGACCCAGTACTTC
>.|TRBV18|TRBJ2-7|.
CASSPGPTGSYEQYF
TGTGCCAGCTCACCGGGGCCCACTGGCTCCTACGAGCAGTACTTC
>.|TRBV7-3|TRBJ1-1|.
CASSLQPGPGNTEAFF
TGTGCCAGCAGCTTACAGCCAGGGCCCGGGAACACTGAAGCTTTCTTT
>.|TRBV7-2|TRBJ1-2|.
CASSLDSQGRGYTF
TGTGCCAGCAGCTTAGATTCACAGGGCAGGGGCTACACCTTC
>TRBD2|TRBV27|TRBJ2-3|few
CASSLRGLAGGSRYTQYF
TGTGCCAGCAGTTTAAGGGGTCTGGCGGGAGGAAGTAGGTATACGCAGTATTTT
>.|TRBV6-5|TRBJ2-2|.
CASSPSGTGTGELFF
TGTGCCAGCAGCCCCTCCGGGACTGGAACCGGGGAGCTGTTTTTT
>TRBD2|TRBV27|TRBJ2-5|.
CASSLRFRLAGDPGETQYF
TGTGCCAGCAGTTTAAGATTTAGGCTAGCGGGAGATCCGGGGGAGACCCAGTACTTC
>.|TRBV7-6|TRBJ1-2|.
CASSLLSVSGGLGYGYTF
TGTGCCAGCAGCTTACTAAGCGTAAGCGGGGGCTTAGGCTATGGCTACACCTTC
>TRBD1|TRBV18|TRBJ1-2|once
CASSPLPNRQGSNYGYTF
TGTGCCAGCTCACCTTTGCCCAACAGACAGGGATCGAACTATGGCTACACCTTC
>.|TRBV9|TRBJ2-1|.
CASSALLVNEQFF
TGTGCCAGCAGCGCCCTACTGGTAAATGAGCAGTTCTTC
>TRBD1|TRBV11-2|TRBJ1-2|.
CASSAGQGWCGYTF
TGTGCCAGCAGCGCCGGACAGGGGTGGTGTGGCTACACCTTC
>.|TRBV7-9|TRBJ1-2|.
CASSFGGNYGYTF
TGTGCCAGCAGCTTTGGGGGCAACTATGGCTACACCTTC
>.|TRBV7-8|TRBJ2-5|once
CASSPRRGETQYF
TGTGCCAGCAGTCCTAGACGGGGAGAGACCCAGTACTTC
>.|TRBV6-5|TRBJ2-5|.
CASSLRLVQETQYF
TGTGCCAGCAGTTTACGACTAGTACAAGAGACCCAGTACTTC
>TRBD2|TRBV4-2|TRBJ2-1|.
CASSQAALAAPYNEQFF
TGTGCCAGCAGCCAAGCTGCCCTAGCGGCACCCTACAATGAGCAGTTCTTC
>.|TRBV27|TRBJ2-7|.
CASSSTYGGYEQYF
TGTGCCAGCAGTTCCACCTACGGGGGATACGAGCAGTACTTC
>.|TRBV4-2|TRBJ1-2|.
CASSRGHGYTF
TGTGCCAGCAGCCGGGGGCATGGCTACACCTTC